In its sample, the clone carrying this TCR beta chain was seen once. Its specificity is unknown. The data were produced by immunoSEQ multiplex PCR, yet TCRdb's version contains in-frame clones alone and is incomplete. The sample contains about 140,000 clones, 80% to 95% of which appear only once. The entry originates in a study of T cell responses to AZD1222 COVID-19 vaccine. Study results and limitations: Seropositive status at baseline applied to only a handful of AZD1222 recipients.

CDR1 and CDR2 (germline): SGHRS, YFSETQ. The germline V and J ends were trimmed by 0 bases and 3 bases, with 11 bases remaining between them. The CDR3 consists of 15 residues. The sequence was collected from an adult who received the AZD1222 COVID-19 vaccine. This chain links TRBV5-1 with TRBJ2-3; TRBD1 might be the D (5 bases). The specimen comprised peripheral blood, sampled 28 days after the second AZD1222 dose. This CDR3 reads CASSLDNPGTDTQYF. In DNA form, the CDR3 reads TGCGCCAGCAGCTTGGACAACCCAGGGACAGATACGCAGTATTTT.